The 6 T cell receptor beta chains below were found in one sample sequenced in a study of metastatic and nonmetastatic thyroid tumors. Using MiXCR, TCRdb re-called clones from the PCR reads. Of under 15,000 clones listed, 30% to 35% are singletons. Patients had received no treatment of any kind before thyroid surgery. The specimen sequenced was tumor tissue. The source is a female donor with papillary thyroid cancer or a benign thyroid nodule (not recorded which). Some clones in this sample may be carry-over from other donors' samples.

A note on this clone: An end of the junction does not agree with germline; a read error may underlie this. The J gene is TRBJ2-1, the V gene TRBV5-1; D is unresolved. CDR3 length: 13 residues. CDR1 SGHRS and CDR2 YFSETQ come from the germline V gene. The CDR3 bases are TGCACCAGCAGCATCCTGGGTAGTAATGAGCAGTTCTTC. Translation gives CTSSILGSNEQFF.

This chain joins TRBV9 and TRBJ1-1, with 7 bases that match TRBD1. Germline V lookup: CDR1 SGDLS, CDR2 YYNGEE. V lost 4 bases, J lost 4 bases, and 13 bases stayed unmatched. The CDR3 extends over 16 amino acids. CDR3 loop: CASSLAGGGSGTEAFF. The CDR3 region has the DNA TGTGCCAGCAGCCTCGCAGGAGGGGGCTCGGGCACTGAAGCTTTCTTT.

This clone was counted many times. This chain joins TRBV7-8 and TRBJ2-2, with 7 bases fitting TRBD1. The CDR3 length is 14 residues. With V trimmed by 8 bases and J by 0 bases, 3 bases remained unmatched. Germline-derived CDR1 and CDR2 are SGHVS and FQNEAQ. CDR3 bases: TGTGCCAGCCGGACAGGCGCGAACACCGGGGAGCTGTTTTTT. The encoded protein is CASRTGANTGELFF.

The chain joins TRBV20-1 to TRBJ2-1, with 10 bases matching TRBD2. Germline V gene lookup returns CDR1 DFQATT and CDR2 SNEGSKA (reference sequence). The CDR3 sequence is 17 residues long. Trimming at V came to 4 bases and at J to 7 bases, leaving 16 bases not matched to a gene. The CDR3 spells CSATRSAGGANGNEQFF. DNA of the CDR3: TGCAGTGCTACACGTTCAGCGGGAGGGGCCAACGGGAATGAGCAGTTCTTC.

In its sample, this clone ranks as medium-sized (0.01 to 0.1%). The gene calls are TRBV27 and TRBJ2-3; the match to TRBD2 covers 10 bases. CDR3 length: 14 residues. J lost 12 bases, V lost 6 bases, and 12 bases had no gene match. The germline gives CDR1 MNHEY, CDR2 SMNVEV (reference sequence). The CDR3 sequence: CASRLAGFPNNQYF. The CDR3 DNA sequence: TGTGCCAGCAGACTAGCGGGATTTCCCAATAACCAGTATTTT.

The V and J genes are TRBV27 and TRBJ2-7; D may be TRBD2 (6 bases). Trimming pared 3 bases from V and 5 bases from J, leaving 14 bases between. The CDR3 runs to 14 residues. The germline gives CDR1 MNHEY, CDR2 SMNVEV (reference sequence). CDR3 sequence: CASSFRGRGNEQYF. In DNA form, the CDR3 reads TGTGCCAGCAGTTTTAGGGGCCGGGGGAACGAGCAGTACTTC.